The 17 T cell receptor beta chains below come from one sample, sequenced in a study of cytomegalovirus exposure and HLA in healthy donors. The primer mix had 60 Vbeta and 13 Jbeta primers. Measured with immunoSEQ multiplex PCR; TCRdb has only the in-frame clones, and not every one. Of around 150,000 clones listed, around 60% are singletons. Sequenced: PBMCs. All receptors come from a woman aged 60-75 years in good health and CMV-seropositive.

Here the CDR3 reads CASSFLGARDFKQFF. CDR3 DNA sequence: TGTGCCAGCAGTTTCCTGGGGGCCCGGGATTTTAAGCAGTTCTTC. The chain links TRBV27 to TRBJ2-1, with a possible D match to TRBD1 (6 bases). Germline V CDR1 and CDR2: MNHEY, SMNVEV (reference sequence). The CDR3 extends over 15 amino acids. V lost 3 bases, J lost 11 bases, and 20 bases lay in between.

This clone was detected a few times. The rearrangement uses TRBV19 and TRBJ1-3, with 7 bases lining up with TRBD1. The length of the CDR3 is 16 residues. Germline V CDR1 and CDR2: LNHDA, SQIVND (reference sequence). V lost 4 bases to trimming and J lost 1 base; unmatched junction nucleotides: 7. This CDR3 reads CASSRAGTASGNTIYF. The CDR3 coding sequence is TGTGCCAGTAGTAGGGCCGGGACAGCTTCTGGAAACACCATATATTTT.

CDR3 residues: CASTHSTSGNEQFF. The CDR3 region has the DNA TGTGCCAGCACCCACTCGACTAGCGGAAATGAGCAGTTCTTC. This chain uses TRBV7-9 with TRBJ2-1; 9 bases line up with TRBD2. J gave up 7 bases and V 7 bases, and 8 bases lay outside the gene matches. The germline gives CDR1 SEHNR, CDR2 FQNEAQ (reference sequence). This CDR3 has 14 amino acids.

This clone was picked up a small number of times. The chain is built from TRBV7-2 and TRBJ2-3, with D possibly matching TRBD2 (5 bases). The V gene lost 4 bases and the J gene lost 5 bases, with 13 bases spanning the gap. CDR3 length equals 14 residues. Germline V lookup: CDR1 SGHTA, CDR2 FQGNSA. The DNA for the CDR3 is TGTGCCAGCAGCTCGTTCGGGGTCGGAGATACGCAGTATTTT. The encoded protein is CASSSFGVGDTQYF.

The chain employs TRBV15 and TRBJ2-2; D unclear. The germline V gene encodes CDR1 LNHNV and CDR2 YYDKDF (reference sequence). V was clipped by 0 bases and J by 7 bases, with 6 bases between them. CDR3 length equals 13 residues. The CDR3 DNA reads as TGTGCCACCAGCAGAGATCGTATCGGGGAGCTGTTTTTT. Translating it yields CATSRDRIGELFF.

This rearrangement joins TRBV19 to TRBJ1-1; 7 bases match TRBD1. CDR1 and CDR2 from the germline V gene are LNHDA and SQIVND (reference sequence). V shed 10 bases and J 4 bases; nucleotides not matched to a gene: 9. The CDR3 has 13 amino acids. The CDR3 is CATQRQGGTEAFF. CDR3 DNA: TGTGCCACCCAAAGACAGGGTGGCACTGAAGCTTTCTTT.

V and J are TRBV10-3 and TRBJ2-3, with D unclear. From germline, CDR1 is ENHRY and CDR2 SYGVKD. The CDR3 consists of 14 residues. Trimming left V 0 bases short and J 5 bases short, with 9 bases between. In DNA form, the CDR3 reads TGTGCCATCAGTGAGTCGGGCCAAGGAGATACGCAGTATTTT. Encoded protein: CAISESGQGDTQYF.

On this clone: At one boundary the junction diverges from the germline segment, which might be a read error. J is TRBJ2-1 and V is TRBV28, with 8 bases lining up with TRBD2. The germline CDR1 and CDR2 sequences are MDHEN and SYDVKM. The CDR3 totals 16 residues. The DNA of the CDR3 is TGTGCCAGTAGTTCCTCCATAGCGGGAAGGAACAATGAGCAGTTCTTC. Protein sequence: CASSSSIAGRNNEQFF. Together with reference TRBV28 and TRBJ2-1, the CDR3 gives the full variable domain: DVKVTQSSRYLVKRTGEKVFLECVQDMDHENMFWYRQDPGLGLRLIYFSYDVKMKEKGDIPEGYSVSREKKERFSLILESASTNQTSMYLCASSSSIAGRNNEQFFGPGTRLTVL.

This chain links TRBV7-2 with TRBJ2-7, with 10 positions matching TRBD2. CDR1 SGHTA and CDR2 FQGNSA come from the germline V gene. V shed 0 bases, J shed 3 bases, and the junction held 2 bases outside the gene matches. The CDR3 totals 15 residues. CDR3 in amino acids: CASSLALAGIYEQYF. The DNA of the CDR3 is TGTGCCAGCAGCTTAGCACTAGCGGGAATCTACGAGCAGTACTTC.

This chain links TRBV4-2 with TRBJ1-2, with 10 bases fitting TRBD1. Germline CDR1 is LGHNA and CDR2 is YNFKEQ. Trimming took 0 bases from V and 7 from J; bases not matched to a gene: 11. This CDR3 comprises 17 residues. In DNA, the CDR3 is TGTGCCAGCAGCCAAGAGCCCAGGGACAGGGGAGAGTTTGGCTACACCTTC. Translating it yields CASSQEPRDRGEFGYTF.

This rearrangement joins TRBV4-2 to TRBJ2-5; 8 bases match TRBD2. The trim removed 4 bases at V and 2 bases at J, leaving 9 bases unmatched. Germline CDR1 and CDR2: LGHNA and YNFKEQ. The CDR3 covers 16 residues. CDR3 nucleotides: TGTGCCAGCAGCCCCCCCAGGGCTAGCGGGCAAGAGACCCAGTACTTC. Translation: CASSPPRASGQETQYF.

The V and J genes are TRBV5-1 and TRBJ2-2, with 8 bases aligning to TRBD2. The germline V gene has CDR1 SGHRS and CDR2 YFSETQ. The CDR3 totals 15 residues. V was clipped by 5 bases and J by 1 base; unmatched bases: 4. CDR3: CASRGLAGNTGELFF. The CDR3 bases are TGCGCCAGCAGGGGGCTAGCGGGGAACACCGGGGAGCTGTTTTTT.

Only a few counts were recorded for this clone. This CDR3 reads CASSQGDSSGRSETQYF. As DNA, the CDR3 is TGTGCCAGCAGCCAAGGTGACTCTAGCGGGAGGTCAGAGACCCAGTACTTC. The chain joins TRBV4-2 to TRBJ2-5, with 11 bases fitting TRBD2. V was clipped by 1 base and J by 4 bases; unmatched bases: 8. CDR1 and CDR2 from the germline V gene are LGHNA and YNFKEQ. The CDR3 has 17 residues.

The chain couples TRBV5-4 to TRBJ2-5; 8 nucleotides align to TRBD2. V shed 0 bases, J shed 2 bases, and the junction held 0 bases outside the gene matches. The CDR3 covers 14 residues. Germline V gene sequence: CDR1 SGHNT, CDR2 YYREEE (reference sequence). The CDR3 is CASSLAGGQETQYF. CDR3 nucleotide sequence: TGTGCCAGCAGCTTGGCGGGAGGGCAAGAGACCCAGTACTTC.

The V gene is TRBV7-2, the J gene TRBJ1-5; perhaps TRBD1 as D (6 bases). The CDR3 covers 16 residues. The V gene lost 2 bases and the J gene lost 1 base, with 12 bases spanning the gap. CDR1 and CDR2 (germline): SGHTA, FQGNSA. The CDR3 loop is CASSLLGTLSNQPQHF. CDR3 bases: TGTGCCAGCAGCTTATTAGGGACACTGAGCAATCAGCCCCAGCATTTT.

The chain is built from TRBV6-6 and TRBJ1-4; tentative D call: TRBD1 (6 bases). Per the germline V gene, CDR1 is MNHNY and CDR2 is SVGAGI (reference sequence). Trimming removed 5 bases at V and 0 bases at J, with 10 bases between. There are 15 residues in the CDR3. The CDR3 region is CASSETGATNEKLFF. The CDR3 DNA follows: TGTGCCAGCAGTGAGACAGGTGCAACTAATGAAAAACTGTTTTTT.

The J gene is TRBJ1-5, the V gene TRBV28; 7 nucleotides align to TRBD1. Trimming at V came to 2 bases and at J to 1 base, leaving 2 bases not matched to a gene. The CDR3 totals 15 residues. CDR1 is MDHEN, CDR2 SYDVKM, per germline. CDR3 coding DNA: TGTGCCAGCAGTTTAGGACAGGTGAGCAATCAGCCCCAGCATTTT. It translates to CASSLGQVSNQPQHF.